This record covers a single TCR beta chain. This specimen belongs to a study of siplizumab effects on memory and regulatory T cells. Profiling relied on immunoSEQ multiplex PCR, and the TCRdb table lists in-frame clones only, not all of them. The sample shows tens of thousands of clones, 87% of them seen only once. V lost 5 bases, J lost 6 bases, and 5 bases stayed unmatched. From germline, CDR1 is GTSNPN and CDR2 SVGIG (reference sequence). The CDR3 runs 14 residues. Sample: Tregs sorted from blood. This chain connects TRBV30 to TRBJ2-2, with 11 bases lining up with TRBD1. The TCR was taken from a human donor in good health. CDR3 nucleotide sequence: TGTGCCTGGGGACAGGGGGCGAGTGCCGGGGAGCTGTTTTTT. Protein sequence: CAWGQGASAGELFF.